Reported below is one T cell receptor beta chain. This entry comes from a study of T cells in Graves' hyperthyroidism and ophthalmopathy. Study-wide context: Peripheral blood sampling occurred at initial diagnosis, before any treatment.

Researchers amplified the TCR beta CDR3 regions from RNA transcripts. Carried out on the TCR CDR3, a first-round RT-PCR used the HTBI primer set. TCRdb re-analysed the multiplex PCR reads in MiXCR, keeping a single row per CDR3 protein. The sample has some 400,000 distinct CDR3 sequences, approximately 15% seen once. Newly diagnosed hyperthyroidism, duration under 2 months, in patients aged 18 to 65. Together with thyroid ultrasound, orbital computed tomography, serum thyroxine and TRAb, clinical symptoms were used for diagnoses. The sequence came from a woman aged 55-69 years with Graves' hyperthyroidism. The sequenced sample consisted of blood.

CDR3 DNA: TGTGCCAGCTCCCAGGAAAGCGGTCCCTACTACAATGAGCAGTTCTTC. Translated: CASSQESGPYYNEQFF. This chain links TRBV18 with TRBJ2-1; maybe TRBD2 (5 bases). The germline CDR1 and CDR2 sequences are KGHSH and LQKENI. The CDR3 length is 16 residues. Trimming removed 6 bases from V and 3 bases from J, with 18 bases in between.